The entry below describes one TCR beta chain. TCRdb's table, derived via immunoSEQ multiplex PCR, lists solely in-frame clones and lacks some. The table includes 90,000 to 100,000 clones, 95% to 96% detected once. Germline V gene data show CDR1 as ENHRY and CDR2 as SYGVKD. V was cut by 10 bases and J by 2 bases, with 15 bases left in between. This CDR3 contains 13 residues. The sample belongs to a study of OX40 agonist ivuxolimab in advanced cancers. This TCR derives from an adult with an advanced solid tumor such as melanoma, head and neck, liver or kidney cancer. Sequenced material: CD4+ or CD8+ T cells sorted from blood, taken in a trial of the OX40 agonist ivuxolimab. This chain connects TRBV10-3 to TRBJ2-7, with unresolved D. In nucleotides, the CDR3 is TGTGCCACAGCCCAAGGAGAAGCCTACGAGCAGTACTTC. It is translated as CATAQGEAYEQYF.